This entry lists 20 T cell receptor beta chains sequenced from one sample in a study of blood T cell repertoires in COVID-19 (dated by TCRdb to 2020 to 2022). The method behind the library was the immunoSEQ multiplex PCR assay. TCRdb limited this immuneACCESS table to in-frame rearrangements with V and J called. A share of clones is missing; checked studies link under half to unresolved V genes, and the rest is unexplained. Here the sample has almost 350,000 clones; roughly 90% occur a single time. The ten largest clones represent 1% of the sample. Sequencing used PBMCs or T cells enriched from blood (not recorded which). These receptors originate from a woman in her thirties who had been exposed to COVID-19.

The chain uses TRBV28 and TRBJ2-7; a weak D match, TRBD1 (6 bases). V was pared by 6 bases and J by 0 bases, with 15 bases between. Per the germline V gene, CDR1 is MDHEN and CDR2 is SYDVKM. The CDR3 totals 15 residues. The CDR3 DNA follows: TGTGCCAGCAGCACAACAGGGCTCCTCTCCTACGAGCAGTACTTC. Amino acid sequence: CASSTTGLLSYEQYF.

The chain is built from TRBV10-3 and TRBJ2-5; a weak D match, TRBD2 (6 bases). The V and J ends lost 0 bases and 5 bases respectively, with 10 bases between them. CDR1 ENHRY and CDR2 SYGVKD come from the germline V gene. This CDR3 has 14 amino acids. The CDR3 protein is CAISESRGLETQYF. CDR3 nucleotide sequence: TGTGCCATCAGTGAGTCGAGGGGACTCGAGACCCAGTACTTC.

The CDR3 region is CASSAGLPATEAFF. CDR3 bases: TGTGCCAGCAGCGCAGGACTGCCAGCCACTGAAGCTTTCTTT. The chain combines TRBV9 with TRBJ1-1; D not resolved. The CDR3 loop spans 14 amino acids. V gave up 3 bases and J gave up 4 bases, with 13 bases separating them. Germline V gene data show CDR1 as SGDLS and CDR2 as YYNGEE.

The DNA of the CDR3 is TGTGCCAGCAGCGTAGAATTGGGCAGGGGGCCGGGGGCCAACGTCCTGACTTTC. Protein product: CASSVELGRGPGANVLTF. The chain carries TRBV9 and TRBJ2-6; 8 nucleotides agree with TRBD1. With V trimmed by 0 bases and J by 4 bases, 9 bases remained unmatched. CDR1 and CDR2 from the germline V gene are SGDLS and YYNGEE. This CDR3 has 18 amino acids. The full variable domain, rest sourced from reference TRBV9 and TRBJ2-6, is DSGVTQTPKHLITATGQRVTLRCSPRSGDLSVYWYQQSLDQGLQFLIQYYNGEERAKGNILERFSAQQFPDLHSELNLSSLELGDSALYFCASSVELGRGPGANVLTFGAGSRLTVL.

The chain employs TRBV5-1 and TRBJ2-7; the match to TRBD2 covers 7 bases. J gave up 1 base and V 2 bases, and 6 bases lay outside the gene matches. The CDR3 runs 15 residues. Germline loops: CDR1 SGHRS, CDR2 YFSETQ. The CDR3 sequence is CASSFLGGGSYEQYF. CDR3 DNA: TGCGCCAGCAGCTTTTTAGGCGGGGGATCCTACGAGCAGTACTTC.

The chain joins TRBV18 to TRBJ2-5; no clear D. The V gene's germline CDR1 is KGHSH and CDR2 LQKENI. V was clipped by 6 bases and J by 1 base, with 12 bases between them. There are 14 residues in the CDR3. CDR3 sequence (DNA): TGTGCCAGCTCCGCCAACTTCCTCCAAGAGACCCAGTACTTC. Translating it yields CASSANFLQETQYF.

V usage is TRBV18 and J usage is TRBJ2-5; 10 bases are a match to TRBD2. The CDR3 totals 15 residues. Germline CDR1 and CDR2: KGHSH and LQKENI. V was pared by 6 bases and J by 3 bases, with 7 bases of the junction left unmatched. In nucleotides, the CDR3 is TGTGCCAGCTCCCCAGCGGGAGGGCCAGAAGAGACCCAGTACTTC. It translates to CASSPAGGPEETQYF.

For the CDR3, the DNA is TGTGCCAGTAGTATCTCCGACAGCTACACTGAAGCTTTCTTT. This encodes CASSISDSYTEAFF. The chain employs TRBV19 and TRBJ1-1, with D possibly TRBD1 on 5 matching bases. The CDR3 sequence is 14 residues long. Germline CDR1 is LNHDA and CDR2 is SQIVND (reference sequence). Trimming removed 3 bases from V and 3 bases from J, with 11 bases in between.

The V call is TRBV12-3 or TRBV12-4, the J call TRBJ1-5, with D perhaps TRBD1 (6 bases). The CDR3 length is 13 residues. The germline V and J ends were trimmed by 5 bases and 4 bases, with 9 bases remaining between them. This CDR3 is CASSLTGNQPQHF. DNA of the CDR3: TGTGCCAGCAGTCTTACAGGGAATCAGCCCCAGCATTTT.

The chain uses TRBV18 and TRBJ2-7; D is perhaps TRBD2 (6 bases). The CDR3 covers 15 residues. Germline CDR1 reads KGHSH; CDR2 reads LQKENI. V was shortened by 9 bases and J by 0 bases, with 18 bases between the two germline ends. DNA of the CDR3: TGTGCCAGTTCCTATGACGGGGGAAGCTCCTACGAGCAGTACTTC. It codes for CASSYDGGSSYEQYF.

The chain combines TRBV10-2 with TRBJ2-5; perhaps TRBD2 as D (5 bases). The CDR3 has 16 residues. V was clipped by 0 bases and J by 4 bases, with 15 bases between them. Per the germline V gene, CDR1 is WSHSY and CDR2 is SAAADI. CDR3 amino acids: CASSESSGGVRETQYF. The CDR3 nucleotides read TGCGCCAGCAGTGAGTCAAGCGGAGGAGTGCGAGAGACCCAGTACTTC.

The chain carries TRBV11-1 and TRBJ2-1; D may be TRBD2 (5 bases). The CDR3 is 15 amino acids. Per germline, CDR1 SGHAT and CDR2 FQDESV (reference sequence). Trimming left V 5 bases short and J 4 bases short, with 15 bases between. CDR3 DNA: TGTGCCAGCAGCCCTAACAGCGGACTGTACAATGAGCAGTTCTTC. It is translated as CASSPNSGLYNEQFF.

The chain links TRBV7-2 to TRBJ2-3; 8 bases fit TRBD2. The CDR3 consists of 15 residues. Germline V lookup: CDR1 SGHTA, CDR2 FQGNSA. Trimming at V came to 6 bases and at J to 6 bases, leaving 11 bases not matched to a gene. CDR3: CASRPTSVGGDTQYF. The CDR3, as DNA: TGTGCCAGCAGACCGACTAGCGTAGGGGGGGATACGCAGTATTTT.

This clone was recorded at least ten times. The genes are TRBV13 and TRBJ2-3; D is undetermined. The CDR3 has 14 residues. Trimming stripped 1 base from V and 3 bases from J, with 8 bases between. The V gene's germline CDR1 is PRHDT and CDR2 FYEKMQ (reference sequence). CDR3: CASSLVDWTDTQYF. The CDR3 nucleotides read TGTGCCAGCAGCTTAGTTGACTGGACAGATACGCAGTATTTT.

The chain is built from TRBV28 and TRBJ2-1; 8 bases match TRBD1. The germline V gene encodes CDR1 MDHEN and CDR2 SYDVKM. Trimming removed 3 bases from V and 2 bases from J; junction bases left unmatched: 6. CDR3 length: 16 residues. The CDR3 DNA sequence: TGTGCCAGCAGTTTTTCCCCGGACAGGGCCTACAATGAGCAGTTCTTC. As protein: CASSFSPDRAYNEQFF.

The chain uses TRBV27 and TRBJ2-7, with D maybe TRBD1 (5 bases). The CDR3 extends over 14 amino acids. Germline CDR1 and CDR2: MNHEY and SMNVEV (reference sequence). V was shortened by 10 bases and J by 7 bases, with 23 bases between the two germline ends. In DNA, the CDR3 is TGTGCCACCTCCAGGGCCGGACCCATAGGGGAGCAGTACTTC. Its protein product is CATSRAGPIGEQYF.

The chain couples TRBV29-1 to TRBJ1-1; maybe TRBD1 (6 bases). CDR1 is SQVTM and CDR2 is ANQGSEA in the germline V gene. The CDR3 is 12 residues long. Trimming removed 3 bases at V and 10 bases at J, with 15 bases between. CDR3 bases: TGCAGCGTTGACCTCATTACAGGGCGAGCTTTCTTT. Residues: CSVDLITGRAFF.

V and J are TRBV7-8 and TRBJ2-7; TRBD2 aligns across 13 bases. The CDR3 extends over 17 amino acids. Germline lookup yields CDR1 SGHVS and CDR2 FQNEAQ. J was trimmed by 2 bases and V by 3 bases; bases with no gene match: 7. Here the CDR3 reads CASSFLGLAGSTYEQYF. The CDR3, as DNA: TGTGCCAGCAGCTTCCTGGGACTAGCGGGATCTACCTACGAGCAGTACTTC.

The chain combines TRBV7-8 with TRBJ1-5, with D tentatively TRBD1 (6 bases). Germline V CDR1 and CDR2: SGHVS, FQNEAQ. Deletions cut 6 bases from V and 0 bases from J, with 9 bases between. CDR3 size: 14 residues. The CDR3 protein is CASSPDSSNQPQHF. The CDR3 DNA sequence: TGTGCCAGCAGTCCGGACAGTAGCAATCAGCCCCAGCATTTT.

The chain is built from TRBV6-5 and TRBJ1-1; 9 nucleotides match TRBD1. Losses at the gene ends were 6 bases for V and 11 bases for J; bases not matched to a gene: 16. Germline lookup yields CDR1 MNHEY and CDR2 SVGAGI. The CDR3 is 15 amino acids. CDR3 loop: CASRRQGESLSGAFF. Here the CDR3 DNA reads TGTGCCAGCAGACGACAGGGGGAGAGCTTATCCGGGGCTTTCTTT.